The clone carrying this TCR beta chain is a singleton in its sample. TCRdb's copy holds only in-frame clones and misses some; the assay was immunoSEQ multiplex PCR. The profile shows roughly 46,000 clones, roughly 87% of them singletons. This sample is drawn from a study of OX40 agonist ivuxolimab in advanced cancers. At the level of the study: A history of anti-PD-1, anti-PD-L1 or anti-CTLA-4 therapy was acceptable, and approximately 41% had some.

Per the germline V gene, CDR1 is PRHDT and CDR2 is FYEKMQ (reference sequence). The V end was cut by 2 bases, the J end by 7 bases, with 14 bases between. The CDR3 has 15 residues. The gene calls are TRBV13 and TRBJ2-2, with D perhaps given as TRBD1 or TRBD2 (6 bases each). Sample: CD4+ or CD8+ T cells sorted from blood, taken in a trial of the OX40 agonist ivuxolimab. This clonotype originated in an adult with an advanced solid tumor such as melanoma, head and neck, liver or kidney cancer. The chain's CDR3 is CASSLQSGAGGELFF. CDR3 sequence (DNA): TGTGCCAGCAGCTTACAATCGGGGGCAGGCGGGGAGCTGTTTTTT.